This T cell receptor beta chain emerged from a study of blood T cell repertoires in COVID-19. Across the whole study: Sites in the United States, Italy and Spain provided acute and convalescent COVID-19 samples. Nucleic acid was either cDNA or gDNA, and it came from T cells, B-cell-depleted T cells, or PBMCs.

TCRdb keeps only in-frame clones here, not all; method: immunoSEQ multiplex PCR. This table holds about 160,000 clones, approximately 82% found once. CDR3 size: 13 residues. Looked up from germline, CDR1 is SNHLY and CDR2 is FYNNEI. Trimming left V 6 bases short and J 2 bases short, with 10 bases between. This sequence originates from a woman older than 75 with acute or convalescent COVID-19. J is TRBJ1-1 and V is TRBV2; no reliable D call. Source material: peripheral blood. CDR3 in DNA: TGTGCCAGCAGACTTGGAGAAAACACTGAAGCTTTCTTT. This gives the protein CASRLGENTEAFF.